This is a list of T cell receptor beta chains from one sample in a study of control samples from healthy donors and cancer patients. TCRdb keeps only in-frame clones here, not all; method: immunoSEQ multiplex PCR. The sample shows more than 85,000 clones, around 90% of them seen only once. Material for sequencing was blood. The receptor set was obtained from a woman aged 18-29 years in good health. The CDR3 runs from the conserved cysteine through the conserved F or W. A D gene is named only where the DNA matches it firmly. Some rows have no size entry. The others give once, few or many, or a class for an expanded clone.

J gene | D gene | V gene | clone size | CDR3 protein | CDR3 DNA
TRBJ2-5 | TRBD2 | TRBV3-1/TRBV3-2 | NA | CASSQDREGLKETQYF | TGTGCCAGCAGCCAAGACCGGGAGGGCCTAAAAGAGACCCAGTACTTC
TRBJ1-5 | NA | TRBV30 | NA | CAWSRLTYQPQHF | TGTGCCTGGAGTCGGTTAACTTATCAGCCCCAGCATTTT
TRBJ1-1 | TRBD1 | TRBV13 | NA | CASSPRTGRNTEAFF | TGTGCCAGCAGCCCGCGGACAGGCAGAAACACTGAAGCTTTCTTT
TRBJ1-2 | NA | TRBV30 | NA | CAWSEKGEYGYTF | TGTGCCTGGAGTGAAAAGGGGGAATATGGCTACACCTTC
TRBJ1-2 | TRBD1 | TRBV24-1 | NA | CATSALDRAVGYTF | TGTGCCACCAGTGCCCTGGACAGGGCTGTCGGCTACACCTTC
TRBJ1-5 | NA | TRBV11-2 | NA | CASSLGRERGGQPQHF | TGTGCCAGCAGCTTAGGCCGGGAACGGGGGGGGCAGCCCCAGCATTTT
TRBJ2-5 | NA | TRBV27 | NA | CASSSLGSPQETQYF | TGTGCCAGCAGTTCGTTAGGGAGCCCCCAAGAGACCCAGTACTTC
TRBJ2-1 | NA | TRBV5-6 | NA | CASGGGTIEDEQFF | TGTGCCAGTGGGGGAGGCACCATTGAAGATGAGCAGTTCTTC
TRBJ1-3 | NA | TRBV3-1/TRBV3-2 | NA | CASSPRGGISGNTIYF | TGTGCCAGCAGCCCCCGAGGGGGGATCTCTGGAAACACCATATATTTT
TRBJ1-1 | NA | TRBV29-1 | once | CSDQGTGAEAFF | TGCAGCGACCAGGGTACCGGCGCTGAAGCTTTCTTT
TRBJ1-3 | NA | TRBV4-1 | NA | CASSRVLGGPMYF | TGCGCCAGCAGCCGAGTCCTTGGGGGCCCGATGTATTTT
TRBJ2-3 | TRBD2 | TRBV4-2 | NA | CASSQDASGKTYTQYF | TGTGCCAGCAGCCAAGATGCCAGCGGGAAGACTTATACGCAGTATTTT
TRBJ2-1 | TRBD2 | TRBV3-1/TRBV3-2 | once | CASSQVQGLAGVDEQFF | TGTGCCAGCAGCCAAGTACAGGGACTAGCGGGAGTGGATGAGCAGTTCTTC
TRBJ2-3 | NA | TRBV28 | NA | CASSPDGSTDTQYF | TGTGCCAGCAGCCCGGACGGAAGCACAGATACGCAGTATTTT
TRBJ1-1 | NA | TRBV28 | NA | CASSLGPGGAFF | TGTGCCAGCAGTTTGGGCCCTGGCGGAGCTTTCTTT
TRBJ1-5 | NA | TRBV5-6 | NA | CASSLVGQGLQHF | TGTGCCAGCAGCTTGGTGGGACAAGGGCTCCAGCATTTT
TRBJ2-7 | TRBD2 | TRBV6-6 | NA | CASSYSGTSGGSEQYF | TGTGCCAGCAGTTACTCGGGGACTAGCGGGGGTAGCGAGCAGTACTTC
TRBJ1-4 | NA | TRBV25-1 | NA | CASSTLVGEKLFF | TGTGCCAGTTCGACTCTGGTTGGGGAAAAACTGTTTTTT
TRBJ1-1 | NA | TRBV27 | NA | CASRGGWNTEAFF | TGTGCCAGCAGAGGGGGATGGAACACTGAAGCTTTCTTT
TRBJ2-1 | TRBD2 | TRBV11-3 | once | CASSQTGVAGNEQFF | TGTGCCAGCAGTCAGACGGGGGTAGCGGGAAATGAGCAGTTCTTC
TRBJ1-3 | NA | TRBV4-3 | NA | CASSHGDSHTGNTIYF | TGCGCCAGCAGCCATGGGGACTCTCACACTGGAAACACCATATATTTT
TRBJ2-3 | NA | TRBV5-1 | few | CASSLNTGKDTQYF | TGCGCCAGCAGCTTGAATACAGGGAAAGATACGCAGTATTTT
TRBJ2-7 | NA | TRBV10-2 | NA | CASSPGSEQYF | TGCGCCAGCAGTCCAGGGAGCGAGCAGTACTTC
TRBJ1-2 | NA | TRBV4-3 | NA | CASSQVVGEGLRYGYTF | TGCGCCAGCAGCCAAGTAGTGGGGGAAGGGCTGAGATATGGCTACACCTTC
TRBJ2-1 | TRBD1 | TRBV6-5 | once | CASTTATGGHNEQFF | TGTGCCAGCACTACAGCAACAGGGGGGCACAATGAGCAGTTCTTC
TRBJ1-2 | NA | TRBV5-1 | once | CASSLLGSGYGYTF | TGCGCCAGCAGCTTGTTAGGATCTGGCTATGGCTACACCTTC
TRBJ1-5 | TRBD1 | TRBV4-3 | NA | CASSQDFRTGLNQPQHF | TGCGCCAGCAGCCAAGATTTCCGGACAGGGCTCAATCAGCCCCAGCATTTT
TRBJ2-5 | TRBD1 | TRBV30 | once | CAWRTTGEETQYF | TGTGCCTGGAGGACGACAGGGGAAGAGACCCAGTACTTC
TRBJ1-2 | NA | TRBV2 | few | CASSVSGYTF | TGTGCCAGCAGTGTGAGTGGCTACACCTTC
TRBJ2-7 | NA | TRBV10-2 | NA | CASSELVAPSYEQYF | TGCGCCAGCAGTGAGCTGGTAGCGCCATCCTACGAGCAGTACTTC
TRBJ1-5 | NA | TRBV7-8 | NA | CASSLNRNSNQPQHF | TGTGCCAGCAGCTTAAACAGGAATAGCAATCAGCCCCAGCATTTT
TRBJ1-2 | NA | TRBV21-1 | NA | CASSKEQGCTYGYTF | TGTGCCAGCAGCAAAGAACAGGGCTGTACCTATGGCTACACCTTC
TRBJ2-7 | TRBD1 | TRBV14 | NA | CASSPRTGDAEQYF | TGTGCCAGCAGCCCTCGGACAGGGGATGCCGAGCAGTACTTC
TRBJ2-2 | NA | TRBV9 | once | CASSPGLPNTGELFF | TGTGCCAGCAGCCCCGGACTCCCCAACACCGGGGAGCTGTTTTTT